The T cell receptor beta chain described here comes from a study of blood T cell repertoires in COVID-19. Study details: Collection of acute and convalescent COVID-19 samples took place in the United States, Italy and Spain. PBMCs, B-cell-depleted T cells, or T cells were the source of the cDNA or gDNA that made up the material.

Source study methods: The authors estimated nucleated cell counts from reference gene primer amplification. Using immunoSEQ multiplex PCR, the repertoire was profiled, and TCRdb retains in-frame clones only, with some absent. V, J and clone size derive from that table, while D and trimming were established from the DNA sequence. The top ten clones hold roughly 11% of a sample with some 140,000 clones, about 78% of them seen once. The germline V and J ends were trimmed by 4 bases and 4 bases, with 5 bases remaining between them. The CDR3 covers 13 residues. Looked up from germline, CDR1 is SGHDN and CDR2 is FVKESK.

The V gene is TRBV14, the J gene TRBJ1-6; tentatively, D is TRBD1 (5 bases). Sequencing was performed on peripheral blood. The TCR sequence derives from a man aged 55 to 69 who had recovered from COVID-19. As DNA, the CDR3 is TGTGCCAGCAGCCGACAGTATAATTCACCCCTCCACTTT. It is translated as CASSRQYNSPLHF.